This T cell receptor beta chain came from a study of vaccination and CD4 T cells after COVID-19. The overall study: Blood was drawn a median about 75 days post second dose, range 14 to 241. Study results and caveats: Post-vaccination, and not before, a median around 86% of reactive clones appeared in convalescent patients.

Germline V gene data show CDR1 as DFQATT and CDR2 as SNEGSKA (reference sequence). CDR3 length equals 14 residues. The germline V and J ends were trimmed by 4 bases and 7 bases, with 19 bases remaining between them. This clonotype was seen only a few times. Its specificity is unknown. Treatment noted: roughly 11-day PBMC culture with coronavirus spike peptide pools or control peptides (ViraFEST assay). The Oncomine TCR Beta short-read assay generated sequence data from the DNA of cultured CD4+ T cells. Genomic DNA was extracted from cultured CD4+ T cells. MiXCR was run by TCRdb on the PCR reads, yielding one entry per CDR3 protein. The sample contains 12,000 or so distinct CDR3 sequences, about three fifths of which appear only once.

This chain uses TRBV20-1 with TRBJ1-1; D possibly corresponds to TRBD1 (6 bases). This sequence was found in a human donor who had recovered from COVID-19. The specimen was CD4+ T cells from blood, cultured in vitro. The CDR3 bases are TGCAGTGCTACCCCCAACGGACAGAGTCGTGAAGCTTTCTTT. Residues: CSATPNGQSREAFF.